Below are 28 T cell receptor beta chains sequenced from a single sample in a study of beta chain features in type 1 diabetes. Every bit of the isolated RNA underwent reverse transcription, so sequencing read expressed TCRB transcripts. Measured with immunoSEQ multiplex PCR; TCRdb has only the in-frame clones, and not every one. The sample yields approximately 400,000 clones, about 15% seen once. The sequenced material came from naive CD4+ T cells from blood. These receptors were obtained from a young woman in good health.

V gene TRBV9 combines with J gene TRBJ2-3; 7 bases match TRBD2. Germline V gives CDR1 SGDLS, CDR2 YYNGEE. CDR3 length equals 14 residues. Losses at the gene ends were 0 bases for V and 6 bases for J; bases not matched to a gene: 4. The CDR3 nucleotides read TGTGCCAGCAGCGTAGTTACGGGAGGCGATACGCAGTATTTT. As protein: CASSVVTGGDTQYF.

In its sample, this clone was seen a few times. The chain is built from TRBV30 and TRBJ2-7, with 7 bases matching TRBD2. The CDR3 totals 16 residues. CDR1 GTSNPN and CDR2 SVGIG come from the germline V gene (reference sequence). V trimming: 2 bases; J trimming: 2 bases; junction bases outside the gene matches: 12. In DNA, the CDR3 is TGTGCCTGGAGTTACGGGGGGAATATGGGCACCTACGAGCAGTACTTC. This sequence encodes CAWSYGGNMGTYEQYF.

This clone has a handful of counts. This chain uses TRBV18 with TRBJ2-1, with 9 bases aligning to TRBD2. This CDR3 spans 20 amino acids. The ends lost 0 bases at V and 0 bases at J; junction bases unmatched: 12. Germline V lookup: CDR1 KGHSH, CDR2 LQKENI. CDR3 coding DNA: TGTGCCAGCTCACCACCGTGGGGACAGCCAGCGGGGGGCTCCTACAATGAGCAGTTCTTC. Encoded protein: CASSPPWGQPAGGSYNEQFF.

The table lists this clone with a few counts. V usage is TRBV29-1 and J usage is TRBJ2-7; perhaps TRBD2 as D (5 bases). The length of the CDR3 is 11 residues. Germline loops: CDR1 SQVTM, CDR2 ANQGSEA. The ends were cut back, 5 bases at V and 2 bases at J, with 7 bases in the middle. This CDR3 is CSVCSAYEQYF. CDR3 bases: TGCAGCGTTTGTAGCGCCTACGAGCAGTACTTC.

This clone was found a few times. The CDR3 here is CSAGQSNQPQHF. The CDR3 bases are TGCAGCGCGGGACAGAGCAATCAGCCCCAGCATTTT. This chain joins TRBV29-1 and TRBJ1-5; 7 bases line up with TRBD1. CDR1 and CDR2 (germline): SQVTM, ANQGSEA. The J segment lost 1 base and the V segment lost 7 bases, leaving 1 base of the junction unmatched. This CDR3 has 12 residues.

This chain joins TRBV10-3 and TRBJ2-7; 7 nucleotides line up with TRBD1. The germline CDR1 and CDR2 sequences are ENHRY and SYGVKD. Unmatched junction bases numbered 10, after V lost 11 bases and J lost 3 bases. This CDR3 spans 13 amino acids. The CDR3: CAHRGDRSYEQYF. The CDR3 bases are TGTGCCCACAGGGGTGACAGAAGCTACGAGCAGTACTTC.

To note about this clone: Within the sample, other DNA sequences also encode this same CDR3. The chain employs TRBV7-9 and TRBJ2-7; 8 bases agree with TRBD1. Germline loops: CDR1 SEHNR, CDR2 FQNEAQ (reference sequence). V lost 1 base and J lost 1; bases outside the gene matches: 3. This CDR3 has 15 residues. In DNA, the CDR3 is TGTGCCAGCAGCTTAGACAGGGGGAGATCCTACGAGCAGTACTTC. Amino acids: CASSLDRGRSYEQYF.

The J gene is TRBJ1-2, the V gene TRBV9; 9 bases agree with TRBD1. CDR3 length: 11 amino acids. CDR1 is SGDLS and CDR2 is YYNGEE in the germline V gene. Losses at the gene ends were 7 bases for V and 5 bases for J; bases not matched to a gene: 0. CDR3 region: CASGTGYGYTF. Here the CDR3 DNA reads TGTGCCAGCGGGACAGGGTATGGCTACACCTTC.

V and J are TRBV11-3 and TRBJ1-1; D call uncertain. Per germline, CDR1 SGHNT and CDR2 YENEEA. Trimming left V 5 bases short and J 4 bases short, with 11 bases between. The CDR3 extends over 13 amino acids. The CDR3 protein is CASSLHEGTEAFF. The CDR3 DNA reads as TGTGCCAGCAGCCTCCACGAGGGCACTGAAGCTTTCTTT.

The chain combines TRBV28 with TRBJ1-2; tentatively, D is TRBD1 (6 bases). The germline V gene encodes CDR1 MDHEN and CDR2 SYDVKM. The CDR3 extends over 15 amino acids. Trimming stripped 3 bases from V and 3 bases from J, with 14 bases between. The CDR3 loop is CASSLGTSKYYGYTF. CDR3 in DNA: TGTGCCAGCAGTTTGGGGACAAGCAAATACTATGGCTACACCTTC.

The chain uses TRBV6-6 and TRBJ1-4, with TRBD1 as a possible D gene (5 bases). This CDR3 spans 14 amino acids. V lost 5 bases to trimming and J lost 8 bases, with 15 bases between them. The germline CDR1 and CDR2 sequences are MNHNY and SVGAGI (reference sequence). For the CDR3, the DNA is TGTGCCAGCAGTCAAAGGCAGGGTCCGGAAAAACTGTTTTTT. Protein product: CASSQRQGPEKLFF.

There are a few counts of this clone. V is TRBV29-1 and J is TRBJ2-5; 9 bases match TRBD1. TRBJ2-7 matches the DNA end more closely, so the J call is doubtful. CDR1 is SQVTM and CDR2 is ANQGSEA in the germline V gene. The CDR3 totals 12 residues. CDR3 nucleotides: TGCAGCGGGGGACAGGGAAACTACGAGCAGTACTTC. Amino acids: CSGGQGNYEQYF.

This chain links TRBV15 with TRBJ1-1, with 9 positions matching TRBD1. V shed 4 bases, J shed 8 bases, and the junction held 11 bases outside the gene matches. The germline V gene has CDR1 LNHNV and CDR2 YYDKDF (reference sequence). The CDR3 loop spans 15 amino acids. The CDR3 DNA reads TGTGCCACCAGCAAACCGGGACAGGGCGGAGGGGAAGCTTTCTTT. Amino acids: CATSKPGQGGGEAFF.

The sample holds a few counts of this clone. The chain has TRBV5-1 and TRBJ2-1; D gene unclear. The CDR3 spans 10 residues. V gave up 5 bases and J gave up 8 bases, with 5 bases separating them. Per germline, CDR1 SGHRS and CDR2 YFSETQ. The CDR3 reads CASRGDEQFF. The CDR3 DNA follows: TGCGCCAGCAGGGGCGATGAGCAGTTCTTC.

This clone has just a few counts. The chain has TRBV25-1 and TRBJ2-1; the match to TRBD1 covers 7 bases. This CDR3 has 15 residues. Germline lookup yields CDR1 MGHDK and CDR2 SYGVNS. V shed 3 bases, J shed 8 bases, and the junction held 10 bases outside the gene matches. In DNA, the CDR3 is TGTGCCAGCAGTGATTCTAGACAGGGAACCTATGAGCAGTTCTTC. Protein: CASSDSRQGTYEQFF.

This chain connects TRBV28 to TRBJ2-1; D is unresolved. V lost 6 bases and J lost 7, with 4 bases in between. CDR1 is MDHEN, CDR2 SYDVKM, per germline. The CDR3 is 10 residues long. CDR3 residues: CASRTNEQFF. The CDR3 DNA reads TGTGCCAGCAGGACAAATGAGCAGTTCTTC.

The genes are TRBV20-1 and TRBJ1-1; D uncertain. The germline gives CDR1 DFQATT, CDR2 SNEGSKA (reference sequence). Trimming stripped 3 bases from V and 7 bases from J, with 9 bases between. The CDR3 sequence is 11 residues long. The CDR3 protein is CSASNSREAFF. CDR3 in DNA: TGCAGTGCTAGCAACAGCCGTGAAGCTTTCTTT.

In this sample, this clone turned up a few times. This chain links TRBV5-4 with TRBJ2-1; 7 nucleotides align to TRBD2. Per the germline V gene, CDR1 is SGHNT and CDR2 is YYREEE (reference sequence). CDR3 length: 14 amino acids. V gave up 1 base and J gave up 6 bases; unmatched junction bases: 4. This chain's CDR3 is CASSLRGGINEQFF. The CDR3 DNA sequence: TGTGCCAGCAGCTTGCGGGGAGGGATCAATGAGCAGTTCTTC.

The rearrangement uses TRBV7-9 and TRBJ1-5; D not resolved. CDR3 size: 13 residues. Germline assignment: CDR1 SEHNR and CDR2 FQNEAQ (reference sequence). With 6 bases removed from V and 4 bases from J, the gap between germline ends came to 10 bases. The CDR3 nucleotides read TGTGCCAGCAGTAGACACCCTAATCAGCCCCAGCATTTT. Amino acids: CASSRHPNQPQHF.

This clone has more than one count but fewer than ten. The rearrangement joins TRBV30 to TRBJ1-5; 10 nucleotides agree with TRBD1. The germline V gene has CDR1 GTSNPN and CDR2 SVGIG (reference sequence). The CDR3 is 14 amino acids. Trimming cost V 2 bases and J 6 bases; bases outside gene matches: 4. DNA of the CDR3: TGTGCCTGGAGTTTCGGGACAGGGGTTCAGCCCCAGCATTTT. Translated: CAWSFGTGVQPQHF.

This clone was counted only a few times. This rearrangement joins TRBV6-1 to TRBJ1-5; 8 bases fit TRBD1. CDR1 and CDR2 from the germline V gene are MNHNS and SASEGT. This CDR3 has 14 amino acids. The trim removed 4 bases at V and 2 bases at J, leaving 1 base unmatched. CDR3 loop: CASSVDRGNQPQHF. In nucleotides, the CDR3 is TGTGCCAGCAGTGTGGACAGGGGCAATCAGCCCCAGCATTTT.

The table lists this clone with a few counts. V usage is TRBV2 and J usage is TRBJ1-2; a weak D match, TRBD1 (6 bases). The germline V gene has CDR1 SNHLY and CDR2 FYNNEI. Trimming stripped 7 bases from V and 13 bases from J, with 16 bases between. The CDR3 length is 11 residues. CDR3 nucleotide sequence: TGTGCCAGCATCTATAACAGGGAAAGCACCTTC. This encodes CASIYNRESTF.

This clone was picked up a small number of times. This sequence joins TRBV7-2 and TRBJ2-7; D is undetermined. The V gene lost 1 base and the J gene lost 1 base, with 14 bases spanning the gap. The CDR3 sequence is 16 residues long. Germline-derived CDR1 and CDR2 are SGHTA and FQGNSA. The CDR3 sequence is CASSLVAAPASYEQYF. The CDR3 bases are TGTGCCAGCAGCTTAGTTGCAGCGCCCGCATCCTACGAGCAGTACTTC.

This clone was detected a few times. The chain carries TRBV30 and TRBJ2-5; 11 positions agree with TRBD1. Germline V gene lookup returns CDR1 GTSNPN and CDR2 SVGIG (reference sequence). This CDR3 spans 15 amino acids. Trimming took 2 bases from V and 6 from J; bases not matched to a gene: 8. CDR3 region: CAWSLAGTGGKTQYF. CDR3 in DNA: TGTGCCTGGAGTTTGGCAGGGACAGGGGGAAAGACCCAGTACTTC.

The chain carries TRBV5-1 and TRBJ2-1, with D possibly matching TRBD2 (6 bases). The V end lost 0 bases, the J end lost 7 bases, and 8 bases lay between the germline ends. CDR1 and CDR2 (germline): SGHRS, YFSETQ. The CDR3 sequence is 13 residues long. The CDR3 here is CASSLGLVNEQFF. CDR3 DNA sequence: TGCGCCAGCAGCTTGGGACTAGTGAATGAGCAGTTCTTC.

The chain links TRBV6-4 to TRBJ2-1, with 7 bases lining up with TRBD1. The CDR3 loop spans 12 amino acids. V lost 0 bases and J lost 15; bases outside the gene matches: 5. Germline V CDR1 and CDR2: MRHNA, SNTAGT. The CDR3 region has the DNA TGTGCCAGCAGTGACTCGAGACAGGGAGTGTTCTTC. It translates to CASSDSRQGVFF.

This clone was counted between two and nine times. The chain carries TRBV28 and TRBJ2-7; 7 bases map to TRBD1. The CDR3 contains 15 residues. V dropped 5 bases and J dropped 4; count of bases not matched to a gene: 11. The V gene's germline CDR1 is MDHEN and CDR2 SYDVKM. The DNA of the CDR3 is TGTGCCAGCAGTCCACCTGGGACAGCAGTTTACGAGCAGTACTTC. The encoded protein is CASSPPGTAVYEQYF.

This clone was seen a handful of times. The CDR3 nucleotides are TGTGCCTGGAGTGGGGACAGTAAAAATCAGCCCCAGCATTTT. Amino acids: CAWSGDSKNQPQHF. The chain carries TRBV30 and TRBJ1-5, with 7 bases matching TRBD1. Trimming removed 1 base from V and 4 bases from J; junction bases left unmatched: 4. The CDR3 covers 14 residues. The germline V gene encodes CDR1 GTSNPN and CDR2 SVGIG (reference sequence).